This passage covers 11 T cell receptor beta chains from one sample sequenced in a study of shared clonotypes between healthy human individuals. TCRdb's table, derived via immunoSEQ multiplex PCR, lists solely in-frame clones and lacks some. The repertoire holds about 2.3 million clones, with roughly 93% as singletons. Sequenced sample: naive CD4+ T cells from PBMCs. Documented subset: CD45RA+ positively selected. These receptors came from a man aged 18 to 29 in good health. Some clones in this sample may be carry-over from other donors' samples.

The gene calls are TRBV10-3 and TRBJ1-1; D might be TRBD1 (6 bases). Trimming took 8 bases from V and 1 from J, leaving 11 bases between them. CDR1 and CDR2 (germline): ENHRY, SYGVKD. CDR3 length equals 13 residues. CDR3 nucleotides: TGTGCCATCGGACGAGGGGGGAACACTGAAGCTTTCTTT. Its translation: CAIGRGGNTEAFF.

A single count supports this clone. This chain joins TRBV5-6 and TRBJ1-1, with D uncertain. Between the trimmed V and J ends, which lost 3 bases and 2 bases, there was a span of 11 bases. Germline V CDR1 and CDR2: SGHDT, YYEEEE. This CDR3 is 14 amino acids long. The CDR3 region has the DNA TGTGCCAGCAGCTCTTTCGGGAACAACACTGAAGCTTTCTTT. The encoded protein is CASSSFGNNTEAFF.

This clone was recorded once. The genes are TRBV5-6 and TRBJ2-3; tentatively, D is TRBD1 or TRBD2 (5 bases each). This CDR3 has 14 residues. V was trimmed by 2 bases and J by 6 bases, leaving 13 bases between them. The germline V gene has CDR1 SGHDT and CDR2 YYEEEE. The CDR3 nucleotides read TGTGCCAGCAGCTTCCGGGACCTTCGGGATACGCAGTATTTT. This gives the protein CASSFRDLRDTQYF.

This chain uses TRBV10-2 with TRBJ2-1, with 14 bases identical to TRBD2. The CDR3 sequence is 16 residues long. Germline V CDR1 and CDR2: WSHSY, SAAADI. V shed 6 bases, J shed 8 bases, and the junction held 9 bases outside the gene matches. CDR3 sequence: CASRDPGLAGEDEQFF. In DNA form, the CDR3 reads TGCGCCAGCAGAGACCCGGGACTAGCGGGAGAGGATGAGCAGTTCTTC.

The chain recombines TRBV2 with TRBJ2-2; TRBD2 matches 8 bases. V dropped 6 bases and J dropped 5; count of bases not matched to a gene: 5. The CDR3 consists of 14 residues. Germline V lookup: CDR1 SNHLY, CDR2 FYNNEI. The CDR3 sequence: CASSAGTRTGELFF. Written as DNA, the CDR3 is TGTGCCAGCAGCGCCGGGACTAGGACCGGGGAGCTGTTTTTT.

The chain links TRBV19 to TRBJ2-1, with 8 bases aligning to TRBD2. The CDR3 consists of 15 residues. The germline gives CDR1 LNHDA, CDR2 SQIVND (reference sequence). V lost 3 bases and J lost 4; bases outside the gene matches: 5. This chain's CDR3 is CASSMRGLDYNEQFF. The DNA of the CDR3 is TGTGCCAGTAGTATGAGGGGACTAGATTACAATGAGCAGTTCTTC.

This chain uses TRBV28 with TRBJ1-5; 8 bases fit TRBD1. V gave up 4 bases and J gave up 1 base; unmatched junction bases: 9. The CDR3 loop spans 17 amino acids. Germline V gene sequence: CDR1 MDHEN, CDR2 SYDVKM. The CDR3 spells CASSSPQGAGSNQPQHF. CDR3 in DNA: TGTGCCAGCAGTTCCCCGCAGGGGGCAGGGAGCAATCAGCCCCAGCATTTT.

CDR3 nucleotides: TGTGCCAGCAGTTTAGGAGGGAGGGGAGGCCAGTACTTC. Amino acids: CASSLGGRGGQYF. The rearrangement joins TRBV27 to TRBJ2-5; 7 nucleotides match TRBD2. The length of the CDR3 is 13 residues. V was pared by 2 bases and J by 10 bases, with 7 bases of the junction left unmatched. Per germline, CDR1 MNHEY and CDR2 SMNVEV (reference sequence).

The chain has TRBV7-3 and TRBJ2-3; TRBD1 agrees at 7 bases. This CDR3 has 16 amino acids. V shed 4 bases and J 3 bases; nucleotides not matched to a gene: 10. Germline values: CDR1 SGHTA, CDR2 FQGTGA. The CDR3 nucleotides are TGTGCCAGCAGCTCGAAAGGGGGCTCCGTTACAGATACGCAGTATTTT. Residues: CASSSKGGSVTDTQYF.

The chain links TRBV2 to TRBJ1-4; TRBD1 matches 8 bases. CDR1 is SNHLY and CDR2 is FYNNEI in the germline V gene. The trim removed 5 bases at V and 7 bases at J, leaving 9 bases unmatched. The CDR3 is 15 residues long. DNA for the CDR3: TGTGCCAGCAGTCCGCCCAGGGGGCTCATTGAAAAACTGTTTTTT. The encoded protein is CASSPPRGLIEKLFF.

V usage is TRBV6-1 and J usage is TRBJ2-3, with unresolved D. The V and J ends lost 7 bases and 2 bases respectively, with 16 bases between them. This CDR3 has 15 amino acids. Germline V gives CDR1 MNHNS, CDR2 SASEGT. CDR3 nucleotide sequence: TGTGCCAGCATGACCCGAGACGGCCTCACAGATACGCAGTATTTT. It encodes CASMTRDGLTDTQYF.